This T cell receptor (beta chain) was found in a study of shared T cell receptors in the human thymus. Here immunoSEQ multiplex PCR was the method, and the copy in TCRdb shows in-frame clones only, minus some. The sample has under 700,000 clones, about 80% seen once. This CDR3 comprises 18 residues. The V segment lost 0 bases and the J segment 4 bases; nucleotides outside the gene matches: 11. Germline loops: CDR1 SEHNR, CDR2 FQNEAQ (reference sequence). The sample was also linked to a second study, of human thymus T cells. According to that study: The donors were infants in Finland with congenital heart defects, otherwise immunologically healthy. From resections taken during corrective heart surgery, the thymus tissue was obtained. Blood and thymic repertoires both appeared biased in V and J gene usage. What related research reported was that thymic repertoires overlapped highly among unrelated individuals.

The genes are TRBV7-9 and TRBJ2-1; TRBD2 agrees at 8 bases. This sequence was found in a boy younger than two with a congenital heart defect. Sequencing was performed on thymocytes. CDR3 DNA: TGTGCCAGCAGCTTAGCTACTAGCGGCAAAGGGGTTTACAATGAGCAGTTCTTC. Amino acid sequence: CASSLATSGKGVYNEQFF.